This T cell receptor beta chain was profiled in a study of shared clonotypes between healthy human individuals. The CDR3 is 14 residues long. In germline, CDR1 is MDHEN, CDR2 SYDVKM. V shed 8 bases and J 5 bases; nucleotides not matched to a gene: 8. The protocol was immunoSEQ multiplex PCR, while the TCRdb copy is restricted to in-frame clones and leaves out a portion. Of fewer than 850,000 clones in the sample, 80% to 95% are singletons; the top ten hold 34%. This TCR derives from a young man in good health. Some clones in this sample may be carry-over from other donors' samples. The chain couples TRBV28 to TRBJ2-2, with 7 bases aligning to TRBD2. Sample: memory CD8+ T cells from PBMCs. Subset described: CD45RO+ cells pooled with CCR7-negative TemRA cells. The CDR3 here is CASRDRAGTGELFF. CDR3 nucleotide sequence: TGTGCCAGCCGGGACCGAGCGGGGACCGGGGAGCTGTTTTTT.